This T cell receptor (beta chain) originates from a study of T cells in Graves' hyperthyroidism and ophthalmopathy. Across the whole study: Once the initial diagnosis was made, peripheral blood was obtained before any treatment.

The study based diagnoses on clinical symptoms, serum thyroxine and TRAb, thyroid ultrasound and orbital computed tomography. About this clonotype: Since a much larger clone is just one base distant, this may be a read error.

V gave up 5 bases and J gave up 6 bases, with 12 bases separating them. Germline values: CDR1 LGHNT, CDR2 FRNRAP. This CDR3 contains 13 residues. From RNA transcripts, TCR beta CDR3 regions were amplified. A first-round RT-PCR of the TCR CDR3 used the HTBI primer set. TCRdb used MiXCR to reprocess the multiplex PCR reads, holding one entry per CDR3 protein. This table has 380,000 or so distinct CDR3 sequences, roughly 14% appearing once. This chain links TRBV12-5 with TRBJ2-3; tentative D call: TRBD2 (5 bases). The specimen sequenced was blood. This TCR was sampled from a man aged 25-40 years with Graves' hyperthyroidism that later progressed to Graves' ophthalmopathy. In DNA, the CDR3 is TGTGCTAGTGGTCCGAGGGAGTCCGATACGCAGTATTTT. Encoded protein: CASGPRESDTQYF.